Given below is one T cell receptor beta chain in context. The antigen is unknown. Via MiXCR, TCRdb re-called the reads, giving one row per CDR3 protein. The sample includes over 120,000 distinct CDR3 sequences, approximately 30% of them seen just once. The data are from a study of T cell repertoires in cytomegalovirus infection. This material consisted of CD8+ T cells from cultured PBMCs, taken from culture after CMV antigen stimulation. The origin of this receptor is a human donor in good health (CMV status not recorded). Some clones in this sample may be carry-over from other donors' samples.

The CDR3 sequence: CSARAYLDRASTGELFF. CDR3 DNA sequence: TGCAGTGCTAGAGCATACCTTGACAGGGCGAGCACCGGGGAGCTGTTTTTT. This chain uses TRBV20-1 with TRBJ2-2, with 7 bases matching TRBD1. Losses at the gene ends were 1 base for V and 4 bases for J; bases not matched to a gene: 12. The CDR3 runs 17 residues. CDR1 is DFQATT and CDR2 is SNEGSKA in the germline V gene (reference sequence).